This paragraph reports one TCR beta chain. The data belong to a study of blood T cell repertoires in COVID-19. On the study more broadly: Sources were T cells, B-cell-depleted T cells, or PBMCs; the material itself was cDNA or gDNA.

In the authors' workflow: How many nucleated cells were present was estimated from reference gene primer amplification. Clones were sequenced by immunoSEQ multiplex PCR, and TCRdb holds only the in-frame ones, with some missing. D and trimming come from the DNA, and the V and J calls and clone size come from that table. The table lists around 170,000 clones, 83% of them singletons, with about 6% in the top ten. V was pared by 4 bases and J by 4 bases, with 14 bases between. The germline gives CDR1 SGHDT, CDR2 YYEEEE. The CDR3 sequence is 14 residues long. This sequence joins TRBV5-6 and TRBJ1-1; D is ambiguous. The receptor comes from a woman between 35 and 50 years old with acute or convalescent COVID-19. The sequenced sample was peripheral blood. This CDR3 is CASSLTRVLTEAFF. Here the CDR3 DNA reads TGTGCCAGCAGCCTCACCCGAGTGCTCACTGAAGCTTTCTTT.